This T cell receptor (beta chain) appears in the sequencing data of a study of blood T cell repertoires in COVID-19. Whole-study context: Material from acute and convalescent COVID-19 was sourced from the United States, Italy and Spain. PBMCs, B-cell-depleted T cells, or T cells were the source of the cDNA or gDNA that made up the material.

The CDR3 consists of 13 residues. Germline lookup yields CDR1 MNHEY and CDR2 SVGAGI. Trimming took 7 bases from V and 3 from J, leaving 13 bases between them. In the original workflow: Amplification of reference gene primers was used by the study to estimate nucleated cell counts. Profiling relied on immunoSEQ multiplex PCR, and the TCRdb table lists in-frame clones only, not all of them. That table supplies the V and J calls and clone size; D and trimming were determined from the DNA. This table holds some 62,000 clones, 80% to 90% found once. This clone was recorded only once. The chain couples TRBV6-5 to TRBJ2-7, with a weak D call TRBD2 (5 bases). The sequence was obtained from a human donor in a cohort sampled during active COVID-19. The sample taken for sequencing was peripheral blood. The CDR3 DNA follows: TGTGCCAGCAAGCCCGGGGAAATCTACGAGCAGTACTTC. Amino acid sequence: CASKPGEIYEQYF.